This T cell receptor beta chain was identified in a study of patients and donors after allogeneic stem cell transplantation. TCRdb re-analysed the RT-PCR reads in MiXCR, keeping a single row per CDR3 protein. The data hold approximately 170,000 distinct CDR3 sequences, with approximately 25% observed a single time. Deletions cut 5 bases from V and 0 bases from J, with 16 bases between. The CDR3 is 16 amino acids. CDR1 is MNHEY, CDR2 SMNVEV, per germline (reference sequence). The sequence was obtained from a human donor who was either an allogeneic HSCT recipient or a stem cell or donor lymphocyte infusion donor (not recorded which). It is not recorded whose cells these are; they may come from a transplant donor. The rearrangement uses TRBV27 and TRBJ1-1, with D possibly being TRBD1 (5 bases). Source material: blood, either unsorted or a sorted T cell fraction (not recorded which). This CDR3 is CASSRDRVPMNTEAFF. The CDR3 DNA reads TGTGCCAGCAGTCGCGACAGAGTACCTATGAACACTGAAGCTTTCTTT.